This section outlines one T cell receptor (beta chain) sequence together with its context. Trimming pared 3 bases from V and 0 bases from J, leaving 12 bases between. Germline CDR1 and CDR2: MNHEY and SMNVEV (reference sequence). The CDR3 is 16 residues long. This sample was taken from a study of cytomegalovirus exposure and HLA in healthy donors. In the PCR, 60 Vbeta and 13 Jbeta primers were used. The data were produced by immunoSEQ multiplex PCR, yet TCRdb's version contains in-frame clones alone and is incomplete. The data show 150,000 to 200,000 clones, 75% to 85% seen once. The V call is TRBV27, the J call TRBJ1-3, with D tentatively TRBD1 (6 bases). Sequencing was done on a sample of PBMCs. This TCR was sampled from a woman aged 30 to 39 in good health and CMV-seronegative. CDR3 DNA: TGTGCCAGCAGTTTGAGGGGACACAACTCTGGAAACACCATATATTTT. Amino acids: CASSLRGHNSGNTIYF.